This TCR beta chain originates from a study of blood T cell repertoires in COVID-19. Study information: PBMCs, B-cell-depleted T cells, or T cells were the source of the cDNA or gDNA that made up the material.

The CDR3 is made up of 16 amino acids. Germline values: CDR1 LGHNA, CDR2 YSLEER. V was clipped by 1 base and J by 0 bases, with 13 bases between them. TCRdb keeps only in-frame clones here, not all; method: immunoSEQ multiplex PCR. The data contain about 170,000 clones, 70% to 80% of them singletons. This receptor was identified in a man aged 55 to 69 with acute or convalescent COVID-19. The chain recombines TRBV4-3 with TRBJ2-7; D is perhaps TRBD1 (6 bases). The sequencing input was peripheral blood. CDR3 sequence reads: CASSQVWTESSYEQYF. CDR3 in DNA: TGCGCCAGCAGCCAAGTTTGGACAGAGAGCTCCTACGAGCAGTACTTC.